This entry lists 27 T cell receptor beta chains sequenced from one sample in a study of shared clonotypes between healthy human individuals. Clones were read by immunoSEQ multiplex PCR, and TCRdb kept only the in-frame ones, dropping some. Altogether approximately 640,000 clones are present, about 92% being singletons, with the ten largest covering less than 40%. What was sequenced was memory CD8+ T cells from PBMCs. As for subset: CD45RO+ cells pooled with CCR7-negative TemRA cells. These receptors all come from a man between 18 and 29 years old in good health. Some clones in this sample may be carry-over from other donors' samples.

This sequence joins TRBV5-5 and TRBJ2-1; TRBD2 aligns across 8 bases. CDR1 and CDR2 (germline): SGHKS, YYEKEE (reference sequence). The CDR3 extends over 15 amino acids. J lost 5 bases, V lost 1 base, and 5 bases had no gene match. CDR3 region: CASSLQGLANNEQFF. CDR3 in DNA: TGTGCCAGCAGCTTGCAAGGACTAGCTAACAATGAGCAGTTCTTC.

The chain employs TRBV27 and TRBJ2-7; no clear D gene. Germline CDR1 reads MNHEY; CDR2 reads SMNVEV (reference sequence). The length of the CDR3 is 13 residues. Trimming removed 0 bases at V and 6 bases at J, with 9 bases between. This CDR3 reads CASSLSGGPEQYF. As DNA, the CDR3 is TGTGCCAGCAGTTTATCTGGCGGACCCGAGCAGTACTTC.

By proportion, this clone is medium-sized. V gene TRBV7-8 combines with J gene TRBJ1-1; no clear D. Germline values: CDR1 SGHVS, CDR2 FQNEAQ. This CDR3 is 14 amino acids long. The V gene lost 1 base and the J gene lost 1 base, with 7 bases spanning the gap. CDR3 protein: CASSLVGTNTEAFF. The CDR3 DNA is TGTGCCAGCAGCTTAGTTGGCACGAACACTGAAGCTTTCTTT. Variable domain in full (rest from reference TRBV7-8 and TRBJ1-1): GAGVSQSPRYKVAKRGQDVALRCDPISGHVSLFWYQQALGQGPEFLTYFQNEAQLDKSGLPSDRFFAERPEGSVSTLKIQRTQQEDSAVYLCASSLVGTNTEAFFGQGTRLTVV.

The chain recombines TRBV10-1 with TRBJ2-3, with 7 nucleotides matching TRBD2. The CDR3 totals 14 residues. V lost 9 bases and J lost 4; bases outside the gene matches: 10. Germline V lookup: CDR1 WNHNN, CDR2 SYGVQD (reference sequence). The CDR3 nucleotides are TGCGCCAGGGCGTCCCTAGCGGAGGCAGATACGCAGTATTTT. Its protein is CARASLAEADTQYF.

V gene TRBV19 combines with J gene TRBJ2-3; D is ambiguous. Deletions cut 1 base from V and 2 bases from J, with 4 bases between. The CDR3 contains 13 residues. Germline lookup yields CDR1 LNHDA and CDR2 SQIVND (reference sequence). The CDR3 reads CASSIVDTDTQYF. In DNA, the CDR3 is TGTGCCAGTAGTATAGTGGACACAGATACGCAGTATTTT.

The rearrangement joins TRBV30 to TRBJ1-1; D not resolved. The germline gives CDR1 GTSNPN, CDR2 SVGIG (reference sequence). This CDR3 spans 18 amino acids. Trimming left V 3 bases short and J 2 bases short, with 25 bases between. DNA of the CDR3: TGTGCCTGGAGCACTTACTCTCCTTGGGGAAAATTCAACACTGAAGCTTTCTTT. It codes for CAWSTYSPWGKFNTEAFF.

V gene TRBV9 combines with J gene TRBJ1-1, with TRBD1 identical over 9 bases. Germline values: CDR1 SGDLS, CDR2 YYNGEE. J lost 8 bases, V lost 3 bases, and 5 bases had no gene match. The CDR3 is 13 residues long. The CDR3, as DNA: TGTGCCAGCAGCGCGAGAGGGACAGGGGAAGCTTTCTTT. This sequence encodes CASSARGTGEAFF. Based on the CDR3 plus reference TRBV9 and TRBJ1-1, the full variable domain is DSGVTQTPKHLITATGQRVTLRCSPRSGDLSVYWYQQSLDQGLQFLIQYYNGEERAKGNILERFSAQQFPDLHSELNLSSLELGDSALYFCASSARGTGEAFFGQGTRLTVV.

This chain connects TRBV19 to TRBJ2-6; a weak D match, TRBD2 (6 bases). CDR3 length: 17 amino acids. Per the germline V gene, CDR1 is LNHDA and CDR2 is SQIVND (reference sequence). The V end lost 0 bases, the J end lost 3 bases, and 12 bases lay between the germline ends. CDR3 DNA: TGTGCCAGTAGTATAGAACTGGGGGGAAGTGGGGCCAACGTCCTGACTTTC. Protein sequence: CASSIELGGSGANVLTF.

The V call is TRBV5-1, the J call TRBJ1-1, with a tentative D call TRBD1 (5 bases). The CDR3 is made up of 13 amino acids. Germline assignment: CDR1 SGHRS and CDR2 YFSETQ. V was trimmed by 5 bases and J by 5 bases, leaving 13 bases between them. In DNA form, the CDR3 reads TGCGCCAGCAGGGGGCGTCTTGGGACTGAAGCTTTCTTT. Translated: CASRGRLGTEAFF.

This clone was observed a handful of times. The gene calls are TRBV27 and TRBJ1-1; D uncertain. The V and J ends lost 6 bases and 2 bases respectively, with 10 bases between them. From germline, CDR1 is MNHEY and CDR2 SMNVEV (reference sequence). The CDR3 sequence is 13 residues long. The CDR3 DNA sequence: TGTGCCAGCAGCGGAGGGCACAACACTGAAGCTTTCTTT. This encodes CASSGGHNTEAFF.

The rearrangement uses TRBV28 and TRBJ1-1, with D possibly matching TRBD1 (6 bases). The V gene lost 3 bases and the J gene lost 3 bases, with 14 bases spanning the gap. The length of the CDR3 is 15 residues. Germline lookup yields CDR1 MDHEN and CDR2 SYDVKM. The CDR3 loop is CASSLGQGMYTEAFF. The CDR3 DNA sequence: TGTGCCAGCAGTTTGGGCCAGGGGATGTACACTGAAGCTTTCTTT.

The chain employs TRBV7-6 and TRBJ2-7; 7 bases align to TRBD1. The V gene end was trimmed by 5 bases and the J gene end by 0 bases; junction bases not matched to a gene: 10. The CDR3 runs 16 residues. CDR1 is SGHVS, CDR2 FNYEAQ, per germline. This CDR3 is CASSPRDRYFSYEQYF. CDR3 bases: TGTGCCAGCAGCCCCCGGGACAGATACTTCTCCTACGAGCAGTACTTC.

The gene calls are TRBV29-1 and TRBJ1-4; TRBD1 matches 8 bases. Germline assignment: CDR1 SQVTM and CDR2 ANQGSEA. The CDR3 is made up of 13 amino acids. The V segment lost 4 bases and the J segment 7 bases; nucleotides outside the gene matches: 5. The CDR3 loop is CSVGTGRGEKLFF. CDR3 coding DNA: TGCAGCGTTGGGACAGGGAGGGGTGAAAAACTGTTTTTT.

V and J are TRBV19 and TRBJ2-7; 8 nucleotides align to TRBD2. This CDR3 has 15 amino acids. After removal of 3 bases from V and 4 bases from J, the junction contained 8 bases not matched to a gene. Germline V CDR1 and CDR2: LNHDA, SQIVND (reference sequence). DNA of the CDR3: TGTGCCAGTAGTATCTCCCCGGGAGGGGGATACGAGCAGTACTTC. It codes for CASSISPGGGYEQYF.

This clone has a handful of counts. The gene calls are TRBV19 and TRBJ1-4; D call uncertain. V was trimmed by 3 bases and J by 14 bases, leaving 10 bases between them. The CDR3 is 11 amino acids. Germline lookup yields CDR1 LNHDA and CDR2 SQIVND (reference sequence). The CDR3 sequence: CASSISLQLFF. Written as DNA, the CDR3 is TGTGCCAGTAGTATTTCGCTTCAGCTGTTTTTT.

This clone was found a few times. The J gene is TRBJ2-2, the V gene TRBV7-9; TRBD2 matches at 7 bases. The CDR3 contains 12 residues. Germline assignment: CDR1 SEHNR and CDR2 FQNEAQ (reference sequence). J lost 8 bases, V lost 4 bases, and 1 base had no gene match. CDR3 loop: CASSSGLGELFF. CDR3 coding DNA: TGTGCCAGCAGCTCGGGACTAGGGGAGCTGTTTTTT.

This chain links TRBV27 with TRBJ1-1; D may be TRBD1 (5 bases). The CDR3 sequence is 14 residues long. Trimming cost V 3 bases and J 3 bases, with 11 bases left between them. Germline CDR1 MNHEY, CDR2 SMNVEV (reference sequence). The DNA of the CDR3 is TGTGCCAGCAGTTTGTCAGGGCCGTACACTGAAGCTTTCTTT. Amino acid sequence: CASSLSGPYTEAFF.

The V gene is TRBV7-9, the J gene TRBJ1-2, with D possibly being TRBD1 (5 bases). Germline CDR1 is SEHNR and CDR2 is FQNEAQ (reference sequence). V was trimmed by 5 bases and J by 4 bases, leaving 11 bases between them. There are 13 residues in the CDR3. CDR3 sequence reads: CASSEGATYGYTF. CDR3 in DNA: TGTGCCAGCAGCGAAGGGGCTACCTATGGCTACACCTTC.

This chain joins TRBV5-1 and TRBJ1-2; D is possibly TRBD1 (5 bases). V lost 3 bases, J lost 8 bases, and 23 bases lay in between. CDR3 length equals 16 residues. In germline, CDR1 is SGHRS, CDR2 YFSETQ. Here the CDR3 DNA reads TGCGCCAGCAGCTCAGGGAGGGGAACCGCAGTTAAGGGCTACACCTTC. Translating it yields CASSSGRGTAVKGYTF.

This chain uses TRBV4-3 with TRBJ2-7, with TRBD1 matching over 10 bases. CDR3 length: 16 amino acids. Germline CDR1 reads LGHNA; CDR2 reads YSLEER. V lost 2 bases, J lost 7 bases, and 11 bases stayed unmatched. CDR3 in DNA: TGCGCCAGCAGCCAAAGTCCGCCGGACAGGGGGGGAGAGCAGTACTTC. It translates to CASSQSPPDRGGEQYF.

The chain combines TRBV25-1 with TRBJ1-1; D uncertain. This CDR3 comprises 14 residues. Germline V lookup: CDR1 MGHDK, CDR2 SYGVNS. Trimming left V 7 bases short and J 4 bases short, with 16 bases between. The chain's CDR3 is CASTPWERGTEAFF. In DNA, the CDR3 is TGTGCCAGCACGCCGTGGGAGCGCGGCACTGAAGCTTTCTTT.

The chain combines TRBV10-3 with TRBJ1-5; D possibly corresponds to TRBD1 (5 bases). V was clipped by 2 bases and J by 0 bases, with 17 bases between them. Germline assignment: CDR1 ENHRY and CDR2 SYGVKD. The CDR3 totals 18 residues. The CDR3 DNA is TGTGCCATCAGTGAGCAGGGTATCCAGTGGCATAGCAATCAGCCCCAGCATTTT. It yields the protein CAISEQGIQWHSNQPQHF.

The count of this clone is one. The chain couples TRBV5-6 to TRBJ2-7, with D possibly TRBD2 on 5 matching bases. Germline lookup yields CDR1 SGHDT and CDR2 YYEEEE. The CDR3 is made up of 14 amino acids. V lost 4 bases to trimming and J lost 3 bases, with 14 bases between them. CDR3 coding DNA: TGTGCCAGCAGCCCCCGACTACGGGTCTACGAGCAGTACTTC. Amino acids: CASSPRLRVYEQYF.

The chain combines TRBV11-2 with TRBJ2-1; weak D call: TRBD2 (6 bases). This CDR3 has 16 residues. Trimming left V 1 base short and J 4 bases short, with 14 bases between. Germline V gene sequence: CDR1 SGHAT, CDR2 FQNNGV. CDR3 sequence reads: CASSLGLGTFYNEQFF. DNA for the CDR3: TGTGCCAGCAGCTTAGGATTGGGGACTTTTTACAATGAGCAGTTCTTC.

The rearrangement joins TRBV10-2 to TRBJ2-7; D gene unclear. CDR1 WSHSY and CDR2 SAAADI come from the germline V gene. This CDR3 has 14 amino acids. The ends were cut back, 7 bases at V and 0 bases at J, with 13 bases in the middle. CDR3 nucleotides: TGCGCCAGCAAATCTGCTGGGCACTCCTACGAGCAGTACTTC. It encodes CASKSAGHSYEQYF.

The chain links TRBV28 to TRBJ2-1; a possible D gene is TRBD2 (6 bases). V was trimmed by 3 bases and J by 2 bases, leaving 17 bases between them. This CDR3 is 17 amino acids long. Germline V gene sequence: CDR1 MDHEN, CDR2 SYDVKM. The CDR3 sequence: CASSFPPDGGTYNEQFF. Written as DNA, the CDR3 is TGTGCCAGCAGTTTCCCACCCGACGGGGGAACCTACAATGAGCAGTTCTTC.

This sequence joins TRBV7-6 and TRBJ2-1; D unclear. Per germline, CDR1 SGHVS and CDR2 FNYEAQ. Trimming cost V 1 base and J 4 bases, with 14 bases left between them. The CDR3 is 16 residues long. The DNA for the CDR3 is TGTGCCAGCAGCTTAGAAGTCAGCCTAACTTACAATGAGCAGTTCTTC. It translates to CASSLEVSLTYNEQFF. The full variable domain, rest sourced from reference TRBV7-6 and TRBJ2-1, is GAGVSQSPRYKVTKRGQDVALRCDPISGHVSLYWYRQALGQGPEFLTYFNYEAQQDKSGLPNDRFSAERPEGSISTLTIQRTEQRDSAMYRCASSLEVSLTYNEQFFGPGTRLTVL.